These T cell receptor beta chains were read from a single sample in a study of blood T cell repertoires in COVID-19. Sequencing used immunoSEQ multiplex PCR; TCRdb keeps in-frame clones, though not all of them. The sample shows fewer than 120,000 clones, nearly 90% of them seen only once. What was sequenced was peripheral blood. The receptors stem from a human donor in a cohort sampled during active COVID-19. The CDR3 runs from the conserved cysteine through the conserved F or W. Fields, in order: J gene, V gene, clone size, D gene, CDR3 DNA, CDR3 protein. The D gene is left open where the match is weak. Some rows mark clone size as missing; the rest say once, few, many or name a class of expanded clone.

TRBJ1-5 | TRBV19 | - | - | TGTGCCAGTAGTATAGATGGGCGGGTCCCTAGCAATCAGCCCCAGCATTTT | CASSIDGRVPSNQPQHF
TRBJ1-6 | TRBV5-6 | - | TRBD1 | TGTGCCAGCAGCTTCCTACAGGGGGACCTTCAGGCCCTCCACTTT | CASSFLQGDLQALHF
TRBJ1-5 | TRBV29-1 | - | TRBD1 | TGCAGCGTTGGGGGGGGGACAGGGAATCAGCCCCAGCATTTT | CSVGGGTGNQPQHF
TRBJ1-1 | TRBV28 | - | - | TGTGCCAGCAGTTTAAGGGGGTTAGCTTTCTTT | CASSLRGLAFF
TRBJ2-5 | TRBV4-2 | - | TRBD2 | TGTGCCAGCAGCCAGCGGACTAGCGGGGGCCACCAAGAGACCCAGTACTTC | CASSQRTSGGHQETQYF
TRBJ2-2 | TRBV9 | - | TRBD2 | TGTGCCAGCAGCCCCCAACTAGCGGGAGGGACCAACACCGGGGAGCTGTTTTTT | CASSPQLAGGTNTGELFF
TRBJ2-7 | TRBV13 | - | - | TGTGCCAGCAGCTTAGGAGCAGCGGGCACTTCCTACGAGCAGTACTTC | CASSLGAAGTSYEQYF
TRBJ2-7 | TRBV28 | - | TRBD2 | TGTGCCAGCAGTACCCCGGCTCCAGGACTAGCGGGGAATACCTACGAGCAGTACTTC | CASSTPAPGLAGNTYEQYF
TRBJ2-3 | TRBV4-3 | - | - | TGCGCCAGCAGCCAAGATCCAGGAGGCGGTACTAGCACAGATACGCAGTATTTT | CASSQDPGGGTSTDTQYF
TRBJ2-1 | TRBV28 | - | - | TGTGCCAGCAGTCAAAGTGGGGCAGGGTCGGGCAATGAGCAGTTCTTC | CASSQSGAGSGNEQFF
TRBJ1-5 | TRBV2 | - | - | TGTGCCAGCAGTAATATAGTTCCGGATCAGCCCCAGCATTTT | CASSNIVPDQPQHF
TRBJ2-7 | TRBV4-2 | - | TRBD1 | TGTGCCAGCAGCCCCGGGGGCAGGACAGGGGGGCCCTACGAGCAGTACTTC | CASSPGGRTGGPYEQYF
TRBJ1-1 | TRBV6-1 | once | - | TGTGCCAGCAGTGAAGGGCCTTTTTTGGAAGCTTTCTTT | CASSEGPFLEAFF
TRBJ2-7 | TRBV2 | - | TRBD2 | TGTGCCAGCAGTGAAGATTATAGCGGGTACGAGCAGTACTTC | CASSEDYSGYEQYF
TRBJ2-2 | TRBV7-2 | once | TRBD2 | TGTGCCAGCAGCCCACGACTAGCGGGGGGGACCGGGGAGCTGTTTTTT | CASSPRLAGGTGELFF
TRBJ1-3 | TRBV27 | - | - | TGTGCCAGCAGTTTGACAGTACCCTCTGGAAACACCATATATTTT | CASSLTVPSGNTIYF
TRBJ2-1 | TRBV12-3/TRBV12-4 | - | TRBD1 | TGTGCCAGCAGAACGGACAGGTCAGAGCAGTTCTTC | CASRTDRSEQFF
TRBJ2-1 | TRBV5-6 | - | - | TGTGCCAGCAGCTTAGCAACTGCGTACAATGAGCAGTTCTTC | CASSLATAYNEQFF
TRBJ1-3 | TRBV28 | - | - | TGTGCCAGCAGTTCCCCCCCAGACTCTGGAAACACCATATATTTT | CASSSPPDSGNTIYF
TRBJ1-1 | TRBV18 | - | - | TGTGCCAGCTCTATACAGGGTGGCACTGAAGCTTTCTTT | CASSIQGGTEAFF
TRBJ2-1 | TRBV14 | - | TRBD2 | TGTGCCAGCAGCCAGGGCGGGAGGCGTCGGCAGTTCTTC | CASSQGGRRRQFF
TRBJ2-1 | TRBV21-1 | once | - | TGTGCCAGCAGCAAAAGGCAGGGGACGGGCAATGAGCAGTTCTTC | CASSKRQGTGNEQFF
TRBJ2-2 | TRBV7-2 | - | - | TGTGCCAGCAGCAGTTCAGGGTCACTCACCGGGGAGCTGTTTTTT | CASSSSGSLTGELFF
TRBJ2-5 | TRBV28 | - | TRBD2 | TGTGCCAGCAGTTTACCGGGGGGGGGCGGCGAGACCCAGTACTTC | CASSLPGGGGETQYF
TRBJ2-1 | TRBV7-2 | - | TRBD2 | TGTGCCAGCAGCTTAATGTCGGGACTAGCCTACAATGAGCAGTTCTTC | CASSLMSGLAYNEQFF
TRBJ2-5 | TRBV27 | - | TRBD2 | TGTGCCAGCAGCCGCCTCCCCGGCGGGCTAGCGGGGAGAGAGACCCAGTACTTC | CASSRLPGGLAGRETQYF
TRBJ2-1 | TRBV10-3 | - | TRBD2 | TGTGCCATCACTAGCGGAGTCTACAATGAGCAGTTCTTC | CAITSGVYNEQFF
TRBJ1-2 | TRBV24-1 | - | - | TGTGCCACCAGTGATCGCCGGTCCTCCTATGGCTACACCTTC | CATSDRRSSYGYTF
TRBJ2-1 | TRBV9 | - | TRBD2 | TGTGCCAGCAGCGGTAGCGGGAGCTCCTACAATGAGCAGTTCTTC | CASSGSGSSYNEQFF
TRBJ2-3 | TRBV19 | - | - | TGTGCCAGTAGTATGGCCCCTAGCACAGATACGCAGTATTTT | CASSMAPSTDTQYF
TRBJ2-2 | TRBV7-9 | - | TRBD2 | TGTGCCAGCAGCTTAACCGGGAGGGCCAACACCGGGGAGCTGTTTTTT | CASSLTGRANTGELFF
TRBJ1-5 | TRBV30 | - | - | TGTGCCTGGAGTAAAAGCGGAAATCAGCCCCAGCATTTT | CAWSKSGNQPQHF
TRBJ2-2 | TRBV11-2 | - | - | TGTGCCAGCACCTACTTAGCGGATACTTCCGGGACCGGGGAGCTGTTTTTT | CASTYLADTSGTGELFF
TRBJ2-7 | TRBV3-1/TRBV3-2 | once | - | TGTGCCAGCAGCCGGGCATACGAGCAGTACTTC | CASSRAYEQYF
TRBJ2-1 | TRBV5-1 | - | TRBD2 | TGCGCCAGCAGCTTCCTAGCGGGGGGGAATGAGCAGTTCTTC | CASSFLAGGNEQFF
TRBJ2-5 | TRBV3-1/TRBV3-2 | - | - | TGTGCCAGCAGCCAAGATCCAGGAGGAAAAGAGACCCAGTACTTC | CASSQDPGGKETQYF
TRBJ1-3 | TRBV28 | - | - | TGTGCCAGCAGTCCCTTTGGAAACACCATATATTTT | CASSPFGNTIYF
TRBJ2-3 | TRBV27 | - | TRBD2 | TGTGCCAGCAGTTTGGGGCCTCTAGCGGGAGTGACAGATACGCAGTATTTT | CASSLGPLAGVTDTQYF
TRBJ1-5 | TRBV23-1 | - | - | TGCGCCAGCAGTCAAGGTAGTTATAGCAATCAGCCCCAGCATTTT | CASSQGSYSNQPQHF
TRBJ2-5 | TRBV5-8 | - | - | TGTGCCAGCAGCCTGCACACCGAAGAGACCCAGTACTTC | CASSLHTEETQYF